This TCR beta chain was captured in a study of blood T cell repertoires in COVID-19. About the research overall: Sources were T cells, B-cell-depleted T cells, or PBMCs; the material itself was cDNA or gDNA.

The CDR3 loop spans 12 amino acids. The ends were cut back, 5 bases at V and 0 bases at J, with 2 bases in the middle. In the source study's methods: Reference gene primer amplification gave estimated nucleated cell counts. The table came from immunoSEQ multiplex PCR; TCRdb's copy has only in-frame clones and leaves some out. V and J calls and clone size are copied from that table; D and trimming were computed from the DNA. The data show around 480,000 clones, about nine tenths seen once. The chain carries TRBV12-3 or TRBV12-4 and TRBJ2-1; D gene ambiguous. The material sequenced was PBMCs or T cells enriched from blood (not recorded which). This receptor was identified in a woman aged 18-30 years who had recovered from COVID-19. The CDR3 DNA reads as TGTGCCAGCAGTCACTCCTACAATGAGCAGTTCTTC. Translating it yields CASSHSYNEQFF.